This paragraph reports one T cell receptor beta chain. What it binds is not known. Mismatch with germline at one junction end may stem from a read error. This CDR3 region has 15 residues. Germline CDR1 is WSHSY and CDR2 is SAAADI. The primer mix had 60 Vbeta and 13 Jbeta primers. Data came from immunoSEQ multiplex PCR; TCRdb stores just in-frame clones and leaves some out. The table shows about 70,000 clones, with 70% to 90% occurring only once. The entry originates in a study of cytomegalovirus exposure and HLA in healthy donors. The wider study: In an early release, HLA-typed donors contributed roughly 85 million unique TCR sequences. Study outcomes and limitations: In a later analysis, the majority of CMV-associated beta chains seemingly showed HLA restriction.

Healthy people donating bone marrow made up the donors. The sequence was obtained from a woman aged 30 to 39 in good health and CMV-seronegative. The chain employs TRBV10-2 and TRBJ2-7; tentative D call: TRBD2 (6 bases). The source material was PBMCs. The CDR3 DNA is TGCGCCAGCAGACTAAGCGGGCCAGGGTCCTCCGAGCAGTACTTC. This sequence encodes CASRLSGPGSSEQYF.